This TCR beta chain was obtained from a study of blood T cells in healthy people across ages. Germline CDR1 reads SEHNR; CDR2 reads FQNEAQ (reference sequence). The CDR3 contains 17 residues. Between the trimmed V and J ends, which lost 2 bases and 2 bases, there was a span of 19 bases. Notes on the study in general: Per-million-T-cell TCR beta diversity fell roughly linearly with age.

This clonotype showed up just once. The antigen is unknown. Together with a sample-barcoded 5' primer, a J-beta primer mix was included in a second PCR lasting about 7 to 12 cycles. TCRdb fed the 5' RACE reads into MiXCR, producing one record per CDR3 protein. In the table there are roughly 1,300,000 distinct CDR3 sequences, 59% of which are singletons. The sample was blood. The source of this sequence is a young man in good health. V and J are TRBV7-9 and TRBJ2-7; maybe TRBD1 (5 bases). This CDR3 is CASSLTRSEAGTYEQYF. CDR3 coding DNA: TGTGCCAGCAGCTTAACGAGGTCAGAGGCAGGGACCTACGAGCAGTACTTC.